The present T cell receptor (beta chain) was sequenced within a study of OX40 agonist ivuxolimab in advanced cancers. CDR3 length: 15 residues. V dropped 4 bases and J dropped 0 bases, with 10 bases sitting between them. The germline CDR1 and CDR2 sequences are LNHDA and SQIVND (reference sequence). Profiled with immunoSEQ multiplex PCR; TCRdb holds only in-frame clones, not every one. This table holds around 60,000 clones, roughly 88% found once. The clonotype originates from an adult with an advanced solid tumor such as melanoma, head and neck, liver or kidney cancer. This sequence joins TRBV19 and TRBJ2-1; D is uncertain. Sequenced here: CD4+ or CD8+ T cells sorted from blood, sampled in a trial of the OX40 agonist ivuxolimab. The CDR3 bases are TGTGCCAGTAGTAGAGGAGAGATCTCCTACAATGAGCAGTTCTTC. This translates into CASSRGEISYNEQFF.